Below are 8 T cell receptor beta chains sequenced from a single sample in a study of shared T cell receptors in the human thymus. TCRdb's table, derived via immunoSEQ multiplex PCR, lists solely in-frame clones and lacks some. The repertoire holds roughly 660,000 clones, with 88% as singletons. The same data also went into a second study, on human thymus T cells.

The sample taken for sequencing was thymocytes. These receptors all come from a boy younger than two with a congenital heart defect.

This clone turned up a few times. V is TRBV7-9 and J is TRBJ2-1; perhaps TRBD2 as D (6 bases). Trimming shortened V by 2 bases and J by 6 bases, and 17 bases separated the two germline ends. CDR1 SEHNR and CDR2 FQNEAQ come from the germline V gene (reference sequence). The CDR3 has 16 amino acids. CDR3: CASSLYGSARGNEQFF. CDR3 nucleotide sequence: TGTGCCAGCAGCTTATATGGGAGTGCGCGGGGCAATGAGCAGTTCTTC.

The rearrangement links TRBV5-1 to TRBJ2-2, with 8 bases that match TRBD2. The CDR3 sequence is 16 residues long. The junction had 6 bases not matched to a gene; V was cut back by 1 base and J by 4 bases. Germline assignment: CDR1 SGHRS and CDR2 YFSETQ. CDR3 sequence reads: CASSLLGRAATGELFF. The DNA for the CDR3 is TGCGCCAGCAGCTTGCTCGGGAGGGCCGCCACCGGGGAGCTGTTTTTT. Supplemented by reference TRBV5-1 and TRBJ2-2, the full variable domain reads KAGVTQTPRYLIKTRGQQVTLSCSPISGHRSVSWYQQTPGQGLQFLFEYFSETQRNKGNFPGRFSGRQFSNSRSEMNVSTLELGDSALYLCASSLLGRAATGELFFGEGSRLTVL.

The V and J genes are TRBV29-1 and TRBJ1-2; 8 bases map to TRBD1. Germline V gene data show CDR1 as SQVTM and CDR2 as ANQGSEA. The V gene end was trimmed by 4 bases and the J gene end by 8 bases; junction bases not matched to a gene: 12. This CDR3 has 14 residues. The CDR3 protein is CSVVVNQGAGGYTF. The CDR3 bases are TGCAGCGTTGTGGTTAACCAGGGGGCTGGCGGCTACACCTTC.

J is TRBJ2-7 and V is TRBV12-2; the table's D gene call, TRBD2, was not cross checked with the DNA. TRBV12-2 is a recognized pseudogene. The CDR3 sequence is 16 residues long. Written as DNA, the CDR3 is TGTGCAAGTCGCTTACTTAGCAAGGGGGGGGCCTACGAGCAGTACTTC. Its protein is CASRLLSKGGAYEQYF.

The V and J genes are TRBV11-1 and TRBJ2-3, with D possibly matching TRBD2 (6 bases). Trimming removed 8 bases at V and 5 bases at J, with 17 bases between. The CDR3 is made up of 14 amino acids. Germline CDR1 and CDR2: SGHAT and FQDESV (reference sequence). The CDR3 DNA follows: TGTGCCAGCTCTTGGCGGGATGAAAAAGATACGCAGTATTTT. This encodes CASSWRDEKDTQYF.

The chain recombines TRBV28 with TRBJ1-5; possibly TRBD1 for D (5 bases). Deletions cut 3 bases from V and 4 bases from J, with 13 bases between. The germline gives CDR1 MDHEN, CDR2 SYDVKM. The CDR3 length is 15 residues. CDR3 coding DNA: TGTGCCAGCAGTTTTCGGGGGAACGGAAATCAGCCCCAGCATTTT. It translates to CASSFRGNGNQPQHF.

The V and J genes are TRBV27 and TRBJ1-1; D call uncertain. This CDR3 has 18 amino acids. Trimming took 6 bases from V and 3 from J, leaving 26 bases between them. Germline CDR1 and CDR2: MNHEY and SMNVEV (reference sequence). CDR3 coding DNA: TGTGCCAGCAGAGGTAGGGAAACGTCCCGAGGGTTGGACACTGAAGCTTTCTTT. Translation: CASRGRETSRGLDTEAFF.

The chain uses TRBV27 and TRBJ2-7; 13 bases match TRBD2. J gave up 2 bases and V 6 bases, and 4 bases lay outside the gene matches. Germline V gives CDR1 MNHEY, CDR2 SMNVEV (reference sequence). The CDR3 runs to 15 residues. The CDR3 DNA sequence: TGTGCCAGCAGGCGGACTAGCGGGAGTCCCTACGAGCAGTACTTC. Protein product: CASRRTSGSPYEQYF.